This T cell receptor beta chain was identified in a study of blood T cell repertoires in COVID-19. Study summary: Both acute and convalescent COVID-19 samples were obtained from the United States, Italy and Spain.

The sample holds a few counts of this clone. Ages ranged from about 18 to 89 years, with residence in around 24 US areas. A COVID-19 case was met by exposed participants within 2 weeks before study entry. The assay was immunoSEQ multiplex PCR, and TCRdb's table has in-frame clones only and misses some. In the table there are about 250,000 clones, 80% to 85% of which are singletons. The specimen was PBMCs or T cells enriched from blood (not recorded which). The receptor was derived from a man aged 40-55 years who had been exposed to COVID-19.

The CDR3 loop is CATRGLAGDHEQYF. Written as DNA, the CDR3 is TGTGCCACCCGAGGGCTAGCGGGAGACCACGAGCAGTACTTC. The rearrangement uses TRBV25-1 and TRBJ2-7; 10 nucleotides match TRBD2. The CDR3 extends over 14 amino acids. The J segment lost 5 bases and the V segment lost 10 bases, leaving 11 bases of the junction unmatched. The germline CDR1 and CDR2 sequences are MGHDK and SYGVNS.